This TCR beta chain was sequenced during a study of human T cells and chemical hapten exposure. Across the study: Per-sample TCR yield variability stemmed mainly from small pooled library volume differences.

Germline V gene sequence: CDR1 SGHAT, CDR2 FQNNGV. The CDR3 runs to 15 residues. V dropped 5 bases and J dropped 1 base, with 11 bases sitting between them. Specified time point: healthy volunteer bleed at 2 weeks. Before extraction, the whole blood was not fractionated, and total RNA was taken from it. Study results and limitations: TCRs above 1 in 1000 frequency stayed constant with DPC sensitization.

Individual cDNA molecules received unique molecular identifiers in the library. Source study methods: Samples ranged from roughly 20,000 to 750,000 TCRs, with a median of 95,638. Using its own MiXCR run on the RACE reads, TCRdb lists one record per CDR3 protein. For this entry, the V and J calls and clone size follow TCRdb and not the study's own pipeline. The sample holds about 130,000 distinct CDR3 sequences, approximately 10% seen once. To note about this clonotype: Its antigen remains unknown.

The chain is built from TRBV11-2 and TRBJ2-2; D is possibly TRBD2 (6 bases). The sequence was collected from a male donor in good health. Some clones in this sample may be carry-over from other donors' samples. The sequenced sample was whole blood. The CDR3 sequence: CASSPIAENTGELFF. As DNA, the CDR3 is TGTGCCAGCAGCCCCATAGCGGAGAACACCGGGGAGCTGTTTTTT. The variable domain in full, with the rest retrieved from reference TRBV11-2 and TRBJ2-2, is EAGVAQSPRYKIIEKRQSVAFWCNPISGHATLYWYQQILGQGPKLLIQFQNNGVVDDSQLPKDRFSAERLKGVDSTLKIQPAKLEDSAVYLCASSPIAENTGELFFGEGSRLTVL.